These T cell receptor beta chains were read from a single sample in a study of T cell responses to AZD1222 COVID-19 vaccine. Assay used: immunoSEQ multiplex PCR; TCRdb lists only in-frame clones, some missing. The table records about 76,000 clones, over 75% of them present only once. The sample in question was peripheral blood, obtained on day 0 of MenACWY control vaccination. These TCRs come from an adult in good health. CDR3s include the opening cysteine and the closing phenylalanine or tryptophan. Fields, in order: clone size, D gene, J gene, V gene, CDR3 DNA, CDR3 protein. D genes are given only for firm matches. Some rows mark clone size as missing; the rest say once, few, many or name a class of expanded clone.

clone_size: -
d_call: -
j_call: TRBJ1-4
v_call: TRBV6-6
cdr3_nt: TGTGCCAGCACCCCGGACAGTAATGAAAAACTGTTTTTT
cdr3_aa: CASTPDSNEKLFF

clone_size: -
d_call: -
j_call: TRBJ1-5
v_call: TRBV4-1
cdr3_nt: TGCGCCAGCAGCCACTACAGGGCCACTCAGCCCCAGCATTTT
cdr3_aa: CASSHYRATQPQHF

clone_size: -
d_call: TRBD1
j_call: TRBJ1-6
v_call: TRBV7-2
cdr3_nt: TGTGCCAGCAGCTTTCATACCGGGACAGCAAATTCACCCCTCCACTTT
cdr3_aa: CASSFHTGTANSPLHF

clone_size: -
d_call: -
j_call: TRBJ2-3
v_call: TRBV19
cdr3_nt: TGTGCCAGTAGCCCGAGCGGTTTCAGCGCAGATACGCAGTATTTT
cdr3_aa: CASSPSGFSADTQYF

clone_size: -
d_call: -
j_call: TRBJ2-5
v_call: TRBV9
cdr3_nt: TGTGCCAGCAGCGCCCTTTTGGGGACCCCAGGAGAGACCCAGTACTTC
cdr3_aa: CASSALLGTPGETQYF

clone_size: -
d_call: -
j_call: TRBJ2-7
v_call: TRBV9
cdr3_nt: TGTGCCAGCAGCGTAACCGACACGGAGCAGTACTTC
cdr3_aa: CASSVTDTEQYF

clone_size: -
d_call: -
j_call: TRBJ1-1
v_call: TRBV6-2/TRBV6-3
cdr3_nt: TGTGCCAGCAGTCTCCTTCTCGGGACTGAAGCTTTCTTT
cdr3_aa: CASSLLLGTEAFF

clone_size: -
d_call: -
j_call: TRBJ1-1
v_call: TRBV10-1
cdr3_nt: TGCGCCAGCAGTCGGGGGATGGAGACTGAAGCTTTCTTT
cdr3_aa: CASSRGMETEAFF

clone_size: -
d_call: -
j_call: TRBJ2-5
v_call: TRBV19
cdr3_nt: TGTGCCAGTAGTATAGAGGGCGGGGTACCCGAGACCCAGTACTTC
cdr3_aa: CASSIEGGVPETQYF

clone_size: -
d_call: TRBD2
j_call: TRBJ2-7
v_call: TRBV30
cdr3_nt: TGTGCCTGGAGTGTAAAAGTTCCTAGCGGGAGGGCCGGGCAGTACTTC
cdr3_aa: CAWSVKVPSGRAGQYF

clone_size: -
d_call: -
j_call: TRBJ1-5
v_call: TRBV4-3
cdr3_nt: TGCGCCAGCAGCCAAGCATTCAGGGTTGGGCAGCCCCAGCATTTT
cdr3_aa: CASSQAFRVGQPQHF

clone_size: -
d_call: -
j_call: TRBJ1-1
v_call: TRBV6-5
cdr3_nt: TGTGCCAGCAGTTATAACGTGAACACTGAAGCTTTCTTT
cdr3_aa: CASSYNVNTEAFF

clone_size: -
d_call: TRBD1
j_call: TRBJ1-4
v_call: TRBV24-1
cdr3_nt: TGTGCCACCAGTGAGACGGGACAGGGTACGAATGAAAAACTGTTTTTT
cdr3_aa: CATSETGQGTNEKLFF

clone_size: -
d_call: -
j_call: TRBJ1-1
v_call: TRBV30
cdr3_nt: TGTGCCTGGAGTGATCTAGGGAAGCAAGCTTTCTTT
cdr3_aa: CAWSDLGKQAFF

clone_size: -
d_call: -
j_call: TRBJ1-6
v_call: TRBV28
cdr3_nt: TGTGCCAGCAGGGAGGAGCGGCAGGTCCACTTT
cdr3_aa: CASREERQVHF

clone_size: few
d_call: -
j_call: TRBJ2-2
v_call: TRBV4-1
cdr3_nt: TGCGCCAGCAGCCAACTCGACATGGGTTGGATATCCGGGGAGCTGTTTTTT
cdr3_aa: CASSQLDMGWISGELFF

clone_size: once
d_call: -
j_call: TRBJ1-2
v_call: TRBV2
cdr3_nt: TGTGCCAGCAGTTGGGACGGCTCAAACTATGGCTACACCTTC
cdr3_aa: CASSWDGSNYGYTF

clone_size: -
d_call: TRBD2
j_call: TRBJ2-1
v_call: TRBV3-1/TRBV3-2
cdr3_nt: TGTGCCAGCAGCCCTACGACTAGCGGGAGTGTCTATGAGCAGTTCTTC
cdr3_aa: CASSPTTSGSVYEQFF

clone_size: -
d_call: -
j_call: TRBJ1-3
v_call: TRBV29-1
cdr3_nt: TGCAGCGTTGGAGGGAATAGAAACACCATATATTTT
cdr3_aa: CSVGGNRNTIYF

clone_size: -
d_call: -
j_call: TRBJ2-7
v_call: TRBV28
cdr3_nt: TGTGCCAGCAGTTTGGACCGACGTTCCGAGCAGTACTTC
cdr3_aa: CASSLDRRSEQYF

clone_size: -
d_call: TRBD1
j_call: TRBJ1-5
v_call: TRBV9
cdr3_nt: TGTGCCAGCAGCGTAGGCTCGGGACAGGATCAGCCCCAGCATTTT
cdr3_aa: CASSVGSGQDQPQHF

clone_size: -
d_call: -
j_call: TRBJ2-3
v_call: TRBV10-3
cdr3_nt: TGTGCCATCAGTGAAGGTTTAAGCGGAGATACGCAGTATTTT
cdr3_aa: CAISEGLSGDTQYF

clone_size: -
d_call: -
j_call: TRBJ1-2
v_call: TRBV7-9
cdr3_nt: TGTGCCAGCAGCTTAGCCGGACGTTATGGCTACACCTTC
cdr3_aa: CASSLAGRYGYTF

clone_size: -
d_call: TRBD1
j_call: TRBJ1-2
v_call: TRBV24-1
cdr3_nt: TGTGCCACCAGTGATGGACAGGGCTATGGCTACACCTTC
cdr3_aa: CATSDGQGYGYTF

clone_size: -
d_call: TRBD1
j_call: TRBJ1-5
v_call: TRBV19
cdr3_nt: TGTGCCAGTACCCGGACAGGAGAAAATCAGCCCCAGCATTTT
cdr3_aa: CASTRTGENQPQHF

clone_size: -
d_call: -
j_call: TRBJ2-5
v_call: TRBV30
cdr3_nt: TGTGCCTGGAGTCTATTCCAAGAGACCCAGTACTTC
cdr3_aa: CAWSLFQETQYF

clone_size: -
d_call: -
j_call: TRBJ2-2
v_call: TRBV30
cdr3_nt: TGTGCCTGGAGACTTAACAACCTCGGGGAGCTGTTTTTT
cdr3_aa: CAWRLNNLGELFF

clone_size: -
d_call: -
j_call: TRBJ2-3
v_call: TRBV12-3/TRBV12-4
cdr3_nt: TGTGCCGATGGGGATACGCAGTATTTT
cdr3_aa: CADGDTQYF

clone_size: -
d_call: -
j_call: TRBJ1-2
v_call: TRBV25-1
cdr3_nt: TGTGCCAGCAGTGAAGGGACACCCATTAACTATGGCTACACCTTC
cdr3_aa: CASSEGTPINYGYTF

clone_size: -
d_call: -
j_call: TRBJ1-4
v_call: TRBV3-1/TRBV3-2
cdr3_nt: TGTGCCAGCAGCCCTCCCCTCCAGTCTAATGAAAAACTGTTTTTT
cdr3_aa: CASSPPLQSNEKLFF

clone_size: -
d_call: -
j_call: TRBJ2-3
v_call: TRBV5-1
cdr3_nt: TGCGCCAGCAGCTTGGACAGCTGGGGGGATACGCAGTATTTT
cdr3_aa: CASSLDSWGDTQYF

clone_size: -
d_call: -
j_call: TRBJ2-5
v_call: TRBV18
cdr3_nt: TGTGCCAGCTCACCAATGGCGCAGGGGGGAGAGACCCAGTACTTC
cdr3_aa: CASSPMAQGGETQYF

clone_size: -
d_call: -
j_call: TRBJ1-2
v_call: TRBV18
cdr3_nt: TGTGCCAGCTCCCCTCGTGGGGGGACCTCTTATGGCTACACCTTC
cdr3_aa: CASSPRGGTSYGYTF

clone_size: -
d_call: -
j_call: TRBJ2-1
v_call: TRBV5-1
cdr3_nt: TGCGCCAGCAGCTTATGGGGCTACAATGAGCAGTTCTTC
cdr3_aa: CASSLWGYNEQFF

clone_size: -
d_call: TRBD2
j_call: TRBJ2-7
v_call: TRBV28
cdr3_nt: TGTGCCAGCCGCCGGGGGGGGAACTCCTACGAGCAGTACTTC
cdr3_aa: CASRRGGNSYEQYF

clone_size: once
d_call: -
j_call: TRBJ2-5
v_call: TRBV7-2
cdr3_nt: TGTGCCAGCAGCTCGAGCAGGGGTGAGACCCAGTACTTC
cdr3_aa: CASSSSRGETQYF

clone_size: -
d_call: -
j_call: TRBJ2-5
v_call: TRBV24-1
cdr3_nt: TGTGCCACCAGTGACCTAGGCGTGGGTTTAGGGTACCAAGAGACCCAGTACTTC
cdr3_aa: CATSDLGVGLGYQETQYF

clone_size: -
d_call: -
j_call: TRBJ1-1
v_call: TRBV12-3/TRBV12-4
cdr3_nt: TGTGCCAGCCAGGGGCGGTGGGGCACTGAAGCTTTCTTT
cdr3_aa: CASQGRWGTEAFF

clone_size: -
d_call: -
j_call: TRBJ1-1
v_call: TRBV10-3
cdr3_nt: TGTGCCATCAGGGGCCGGGCCGACACTGAAGCTTTCTTT
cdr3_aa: CAIRGRADTEAFF

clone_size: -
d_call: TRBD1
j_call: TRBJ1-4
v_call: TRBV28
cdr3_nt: TGTGCCAGCAGTTTACCGGGACAGGGGGCAAAAAAACTGTTTTTT
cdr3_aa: CASSLPGQGAKKLFF

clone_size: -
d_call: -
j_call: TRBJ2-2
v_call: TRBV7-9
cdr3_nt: TGTGCCAGCAGCTTAAACAGGAACACCGGGGAGCTGTTTTTT
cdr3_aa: CASSLNRNTGELFF